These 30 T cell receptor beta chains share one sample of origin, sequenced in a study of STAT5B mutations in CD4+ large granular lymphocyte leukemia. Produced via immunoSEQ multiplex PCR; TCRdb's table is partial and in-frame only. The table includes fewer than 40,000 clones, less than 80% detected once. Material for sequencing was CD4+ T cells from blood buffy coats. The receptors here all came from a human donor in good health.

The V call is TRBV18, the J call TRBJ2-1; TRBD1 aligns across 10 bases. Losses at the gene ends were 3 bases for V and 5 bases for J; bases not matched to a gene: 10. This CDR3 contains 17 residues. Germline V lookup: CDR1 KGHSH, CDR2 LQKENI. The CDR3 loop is CASSPGQGTERNNEQFF. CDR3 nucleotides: TGTGCCAGCTCACCGGGACAGGGGACAGAGAGAAACAATGAGCAGTTCTTC.

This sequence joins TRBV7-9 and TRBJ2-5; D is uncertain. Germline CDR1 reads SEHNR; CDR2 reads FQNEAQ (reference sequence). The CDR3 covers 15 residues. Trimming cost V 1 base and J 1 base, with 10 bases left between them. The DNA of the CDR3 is TGTGCCAGCAGCTTAGGAGTAACTACCCAAGAGACCCAGTACTTC. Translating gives CASSLGVTTQETQYF.

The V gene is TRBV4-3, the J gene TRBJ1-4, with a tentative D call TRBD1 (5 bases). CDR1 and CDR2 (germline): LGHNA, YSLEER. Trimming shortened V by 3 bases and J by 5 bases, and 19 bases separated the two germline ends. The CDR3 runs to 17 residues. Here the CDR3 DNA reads TGCGCCAGCAGCCACGGACCTCCCGGGACCGTCAATGAAAAACTGTTTTTT. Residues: CASSHGPPGTVNEKLFF.

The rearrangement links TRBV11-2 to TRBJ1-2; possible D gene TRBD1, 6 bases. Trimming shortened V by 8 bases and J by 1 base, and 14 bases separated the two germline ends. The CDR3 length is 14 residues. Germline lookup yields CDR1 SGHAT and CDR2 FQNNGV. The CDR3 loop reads CASAQEGVNYGYTF. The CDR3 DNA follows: TGTGCCAGCGCCCAGGAGGGGGTTAACTATGGCTACACCTTC.

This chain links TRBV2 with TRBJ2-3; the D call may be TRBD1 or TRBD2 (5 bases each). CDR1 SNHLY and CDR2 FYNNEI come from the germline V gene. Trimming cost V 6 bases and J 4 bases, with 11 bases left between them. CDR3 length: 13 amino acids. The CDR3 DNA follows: TGTGCCAGCAGCGCCTGGGGGTCAGATACGCAGTATTTT. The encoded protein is CASSAWGSDTQYF.

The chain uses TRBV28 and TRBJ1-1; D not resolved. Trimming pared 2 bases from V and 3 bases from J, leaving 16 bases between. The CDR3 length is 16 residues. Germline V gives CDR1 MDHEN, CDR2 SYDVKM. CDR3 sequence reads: CASSLDGSPGYTEAFF. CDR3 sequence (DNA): TGTGCCAGCAGTTTAGACGGGTCACCTGGGTACACTGAAGCTTTCTTT.

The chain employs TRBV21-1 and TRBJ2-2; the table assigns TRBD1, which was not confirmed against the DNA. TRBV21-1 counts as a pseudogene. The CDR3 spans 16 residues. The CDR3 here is CASSKETRPFTGELFF. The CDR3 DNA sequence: TGTGCCAGCAGCAAAGAGACCAGGCCTTTCACCGGGGAGCTGTTTTTT.

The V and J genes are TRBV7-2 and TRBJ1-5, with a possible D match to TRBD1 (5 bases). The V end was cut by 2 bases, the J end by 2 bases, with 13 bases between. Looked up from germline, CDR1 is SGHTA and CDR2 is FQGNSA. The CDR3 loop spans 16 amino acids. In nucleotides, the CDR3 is TGTGCCAGCAGCTTAAGTGGGACTTGGGGCAATCAGCCCCAGCATTTT. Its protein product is CASSLSGTWGNQPQHF.

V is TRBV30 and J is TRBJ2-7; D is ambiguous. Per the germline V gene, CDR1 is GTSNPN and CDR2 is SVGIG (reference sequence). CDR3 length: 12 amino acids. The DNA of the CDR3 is TGTGCTCTCTCCGCCCTGGGGTACGAGCAGTACTTC. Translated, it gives CALSALGYEQYF.

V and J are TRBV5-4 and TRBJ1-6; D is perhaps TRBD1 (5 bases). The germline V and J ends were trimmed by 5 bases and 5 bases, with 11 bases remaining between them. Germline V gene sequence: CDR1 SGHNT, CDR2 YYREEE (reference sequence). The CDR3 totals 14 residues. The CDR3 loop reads CASRIDSDNSPLHF. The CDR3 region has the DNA TGTGCCAGCAGGATAGACAGCGATAATTCACCCCTCCACTTT.

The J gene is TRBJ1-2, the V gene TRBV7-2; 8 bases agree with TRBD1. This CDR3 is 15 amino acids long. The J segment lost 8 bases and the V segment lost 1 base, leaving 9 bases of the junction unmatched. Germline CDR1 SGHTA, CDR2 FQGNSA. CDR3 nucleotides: TGTGCCAGCAGCTTAGTCTTTGCACAGGGGGGCGGCTACACCTTC. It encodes CASSLVFAQGGGYTF.

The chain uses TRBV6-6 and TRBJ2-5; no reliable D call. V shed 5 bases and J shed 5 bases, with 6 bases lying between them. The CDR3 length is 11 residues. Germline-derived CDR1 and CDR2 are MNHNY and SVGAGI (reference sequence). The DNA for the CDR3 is TGTGCCAGCAGTGCTGGGGAGACCCAGTACTTC. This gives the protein CASSAGETQYF.

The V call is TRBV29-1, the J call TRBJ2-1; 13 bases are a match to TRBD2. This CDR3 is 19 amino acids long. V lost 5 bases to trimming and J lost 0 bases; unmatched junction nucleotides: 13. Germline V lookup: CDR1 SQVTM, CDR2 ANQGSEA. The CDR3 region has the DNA TGCAGCGTTAAGGGACTAGCGGGAAGGAATCGGGCCTCCTACAATGAGCAGTTCTTC. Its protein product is CSVKGLAGRNRASYNEQFF.

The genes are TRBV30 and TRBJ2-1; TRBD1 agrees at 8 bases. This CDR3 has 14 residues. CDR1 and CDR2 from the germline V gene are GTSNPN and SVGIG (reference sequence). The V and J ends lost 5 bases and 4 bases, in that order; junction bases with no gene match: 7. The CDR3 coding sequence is TGTGCCTGGGGACAGGGTCAGGCATACAATGAGCAGTTCTTC. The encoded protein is CAWGQGQAYNEQFF.

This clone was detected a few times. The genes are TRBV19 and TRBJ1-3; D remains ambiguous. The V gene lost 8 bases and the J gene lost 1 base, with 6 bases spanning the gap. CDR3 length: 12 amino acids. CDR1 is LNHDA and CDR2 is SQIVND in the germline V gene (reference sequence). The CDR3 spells CASRESGNTIYF. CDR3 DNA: TGTGCCAGTCGAGAATCTGGAAACACCATATATTTT.

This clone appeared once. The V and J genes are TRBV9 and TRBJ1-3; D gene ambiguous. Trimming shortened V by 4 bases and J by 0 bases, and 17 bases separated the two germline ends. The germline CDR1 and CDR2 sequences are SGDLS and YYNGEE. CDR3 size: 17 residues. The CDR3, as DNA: TGTGCCAGCAGCCCCCTGGATGGCCGAAGCTCTGGAAACACCATATATTTT. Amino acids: CASSPLDGRSSGNTIYF. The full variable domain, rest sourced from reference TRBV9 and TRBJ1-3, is DSGVTQTPKHLITATGQRVTLRCSPRSGDLSVYWYQQSLDQGLQFLIQYYNGEERAKGNILERFSAQQFPDLHSELNLSSLELGDSALYFCASSPLDGRSSGNTIYFGEGSWLTVV.

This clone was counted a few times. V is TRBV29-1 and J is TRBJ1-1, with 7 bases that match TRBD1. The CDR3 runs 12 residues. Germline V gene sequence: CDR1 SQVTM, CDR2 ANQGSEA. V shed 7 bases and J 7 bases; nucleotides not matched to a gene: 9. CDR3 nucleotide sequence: TGCAGCGGCATGGACAGGCTAGGTGAAGCTTTCTTT. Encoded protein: CSGMDRLGEAFF.

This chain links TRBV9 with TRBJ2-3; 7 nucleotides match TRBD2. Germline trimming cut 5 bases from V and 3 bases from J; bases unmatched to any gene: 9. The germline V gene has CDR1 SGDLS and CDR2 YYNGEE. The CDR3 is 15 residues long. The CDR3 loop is CASSATGEGTDTQYF. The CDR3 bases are TGTGCCAGCAGTGCCACGGGGGAGGGGACAGATACGCAGTATTTT.

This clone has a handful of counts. The CDR3 loop is CASSLDGRTGVDEQYF. The CDR3, as DNA: TGTGCCAGCAGCTTAGATGGGCGGACAGGCGTCGACGAGCAGTACTTC. The chain is built from TRBV11-3 and TRBJ2-7; 7 bases agree with TRBD1. Germline V lookup: CDR1 SGHNT, CDR2 YENEEA. J lost 5 bases, V lost 0 bases, and 10 bases had no gene match. CDR3 length: 16 residues.

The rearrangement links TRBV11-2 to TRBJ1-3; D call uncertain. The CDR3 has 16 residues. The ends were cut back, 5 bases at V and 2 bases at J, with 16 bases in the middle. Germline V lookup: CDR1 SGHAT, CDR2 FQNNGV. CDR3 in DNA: TGTGCCAGCAGCGCCGGACGGCCTGTCACTGGAAACACCATATATTTT. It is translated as CASSAGRPVTGNTIYF.

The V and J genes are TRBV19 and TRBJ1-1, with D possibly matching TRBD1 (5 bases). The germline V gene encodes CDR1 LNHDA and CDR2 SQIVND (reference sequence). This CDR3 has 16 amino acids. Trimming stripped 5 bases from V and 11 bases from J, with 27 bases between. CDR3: CASSSSPGGGALRAFF. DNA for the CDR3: TGTGCCAGTAGTTCCTCCCCGGGGGGAGGGGCCTTACGTGCTTTCTTT. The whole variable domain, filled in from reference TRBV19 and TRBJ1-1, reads DGGITQSPKYLFRKEGQNVTLSCEQNLNHDAMYWYRQDPGQGLRLIYYSQIVNDFQKGDIAEGYSVSREKKESFPLTVTSAQKNPTAFYLCASSSSPGGGALRAFFGQGTRLTVV.

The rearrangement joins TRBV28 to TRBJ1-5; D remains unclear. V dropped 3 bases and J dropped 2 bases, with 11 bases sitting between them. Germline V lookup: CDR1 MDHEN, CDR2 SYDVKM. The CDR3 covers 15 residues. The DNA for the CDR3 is TGTGCCAGCAGTTTGAGGTCCCTTGGCAATCAGCCCCAGCATTTT. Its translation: CASSLRSLGNQPQHF.

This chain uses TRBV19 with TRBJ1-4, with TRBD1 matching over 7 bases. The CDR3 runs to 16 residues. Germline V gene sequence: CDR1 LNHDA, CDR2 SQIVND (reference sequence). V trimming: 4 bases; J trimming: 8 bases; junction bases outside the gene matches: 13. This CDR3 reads CASSTGTTGYEEKLFF. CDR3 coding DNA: TGTGCCAGTAGTACGGGGACGACAGGGTATGAGGAAAAACTGTTTTTT.

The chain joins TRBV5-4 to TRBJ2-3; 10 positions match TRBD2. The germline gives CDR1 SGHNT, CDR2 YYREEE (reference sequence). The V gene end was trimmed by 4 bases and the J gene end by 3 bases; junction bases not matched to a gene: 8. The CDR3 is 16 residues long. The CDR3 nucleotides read TGTGCCAGCAGCGTGATTAGCGGGGGGTGGACAGATACGCAGTATTTT. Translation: CASSVISGGWTDTQYF.

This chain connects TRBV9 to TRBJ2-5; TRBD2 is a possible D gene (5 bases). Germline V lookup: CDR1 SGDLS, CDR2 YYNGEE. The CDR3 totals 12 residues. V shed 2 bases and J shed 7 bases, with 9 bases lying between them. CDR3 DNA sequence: TGTGCCAGCAGCGTCGAGGGTGGGACCCAGTACTTC. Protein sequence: CASSVEGGTQYF.

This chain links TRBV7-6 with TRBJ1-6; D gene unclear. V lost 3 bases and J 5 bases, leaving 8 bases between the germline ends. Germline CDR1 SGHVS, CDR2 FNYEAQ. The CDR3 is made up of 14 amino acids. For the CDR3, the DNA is TGTGCCAGCAGCTTGGGAGCGGATAATTCACCCCTCCACTTT. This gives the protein CASSLGADNSPLHF.

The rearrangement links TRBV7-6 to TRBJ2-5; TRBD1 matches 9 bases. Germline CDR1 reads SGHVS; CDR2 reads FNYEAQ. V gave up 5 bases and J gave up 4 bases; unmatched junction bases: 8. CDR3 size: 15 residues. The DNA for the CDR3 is TGTGCCAGCAGCCCGAGGACAGGGGAGGGAGAGACCCAGTACTTC. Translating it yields CASSPRTGEGETQYF.

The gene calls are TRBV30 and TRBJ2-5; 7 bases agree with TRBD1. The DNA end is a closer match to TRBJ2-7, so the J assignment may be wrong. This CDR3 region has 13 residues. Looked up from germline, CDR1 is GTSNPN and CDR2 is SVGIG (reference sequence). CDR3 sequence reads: CAWIRDRPYEQYF. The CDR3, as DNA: TGTGCCTGGATACGGGACAGACCCTACGAGCAGTACTTC.

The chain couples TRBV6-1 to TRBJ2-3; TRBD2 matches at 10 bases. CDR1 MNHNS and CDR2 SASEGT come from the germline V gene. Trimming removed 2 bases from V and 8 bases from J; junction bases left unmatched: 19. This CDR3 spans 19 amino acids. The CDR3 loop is CASSEKFGQLAGLHSTQYF. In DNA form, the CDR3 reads TGTGCCAGCAGTGAAAAGTTCGGACAACTAGCGGGGCTTCACTCTACGCAGTATTTT.

DNA for the CDR3: TGTGCCAGCTCACAAGCAGTGAGAGCAGATACGCAGTATTTT. Protein: CASSQAVRADTQYF. J is TRBJ2-3 and V is TRBV18, with no clear D. V was cut by 4 bases and J by 4 bases, with 12 bases left in between. The germline CDR1 and CDR2 sequences are KGHSH and LQKENI. The CDR3 has 14 amino acids. The full variable domain, completed using reference TRBV18 and TRBJ2-3, is NAGVMQNPRHLVRRRGQEARLRCSPMKGHSHVYWYRQLPEEGLKFMVYLQKENIIDESGMPKERFSAEFPKEGPSILRIQQVVRGDSAAYFCASSQAVRADTQYFGPGTRLTVL.